This T cell receptor beta chain was recorded in a study of T cell responses to AZD1222 COVID-19 vaccine. Study-wide points: Increased Spike-specific TCR breadth and depth were observed after two AZD1222 doses.

Regarding this clone: The target antigen is unknown.

Profiled with immunoSEQ multiplex PCR; TCRdb holds only in-frame clones, not every one. Among around 64,000 clones listed, roughly 80% were seen once. The CDR3 is made up of 15 amino acids. V lost 4 bases and J lost 6, with 15 bases in between. Germline CDR1 and CDR2: SGHAT and FQNNGV. The chain uses TRBV11-2 and TRBJ2-2; TRBD1 is a possible D gene (6 bases). The material sequenced was peripheral blood, taken 28 days after the second AZD1222 dose. The source is an adult who received the AZD1222 COVID-19 vaccine. DNA of the CDR3: TGTGCCAGCAGCTCACTACAGGGCGTCGCCGGGGAGCTGTTTTTT. Its translation: CASSSLQGVAGELFF.